This T cell receptor (beta chain) derives from a study of cytomegalovirus exposure and HLA in healthy donors. Note on this clone: Antigen specificity is unknown.

PCR amplification relied on 60 Vbeta primers (plus 13 Jbeta primers). The table came from immunoSEQ multiplex PCR; TCRdb's copy has only in-frame clones and leaves some out. Recorded here are about 130,000 clones; the top ten clones represent about 2.7%. Findings of the study overall: Sequencing had likely introduced a cluster of highly shared sequence variants as an artifact. In a later analysis, most CMV-associated TCR beta chains appeared HLA-restricted.

The trim removed 0 bases at V and 4 bases at J, leaving 14 bases unmatched. CDR1 is SQVTM and CDR2 is ANQGSEA in the germline V gene. The CDR3 length is 17 residues. The sequenced sample was PBMCs. The gene calls are TRBV29-1 and TRBJ1-2, with 7 bases lining up with TRBD1. This TCR came from a man younger than 40 in good health and CMV-seronegative. The chain's CDR3 is CSVEEADGGGTSYGYTF. For the CDR3, the DNA is TGCAGCGTTGAAGAGGCAGATGGAGGGGGCACGAGCTATGGCTACACCTTC.